The 22 T cell receptor beta chains below all came from one sample that was sequenced in a study of cytomegalovirus exposure and HLA in healthy donors. Researchers ran the PCR with 60 Vbeta and 13 Jbeta primers. TCRdb's copy holds only in-frame clones and misses some; the assay was immunoSEQ multiplex PCR. The sample records about 130,000 clones, approximately 8.8% being singletons. Input material: PBMCs. These receptors were obtained from a man aged 40-55 years in good health and CMV-seronegative.

This clone occurred a few times. Here the CDR3 reads CASTRGGTYEQYF. The CDR3 nucleotides read TGTGCCAGCACCCGGGGAGGAACCTACGAGCAGTACTTC. The chain carries TRBV5-4 and TRBJ2-7; tentative D call: TRBD2 (6 bases). From germline, CDR1 is SGHNT and CDR2 YYREEE (reference sequence). Trimming cost V 6 bases and J 2 bases, with 12 bases left between them. The CDR3 is 13 residues long. Complete variable domain (other parts from reference TRBV5-4 and TRBJ2-7): ETGVTQSPTHLIKTRGQQVTLRCSSQSGHNTVSWYQQALGQGPQFIFQYYREEENGRGNFPPRFSGLQFPNYSSELNVNALELDDSALYLCASTRGGTYEQYFGPGTRLTVT.

This clone was recorded a few times. The genes are TRBV5-4 and TRBJ1-4; no firm D call. The V end lost 3 bases, the J end lost 8 bases, and 11 bases lay between the germline ends. Looked up from germline, CDR1 is SGHNT and CDR2 is YYREEE (reference sequence). This CDR3 is 13 amino acids long. The CDR3, as DNA: TGTGCCAGCAGCTCAGCTGTCGGGGAAAAACTGTTTTTT. Translating gives CASSSAVGEKLFF.

This clone was seen a handful of times. The chain links TRBV4-2 to TRBJ2-5; 10 nucleotides match TRBD2. V was clipped by 3 bases and J by 10 bases; unmatched bases: 8. The CDR3 totals 14 residues. Per germline, CDR1 LGHNA and CDR2 YNFKEQ. Here the CDR3 DNA reads TGTGCCAGCAGCCAGGGACTAGCGTCCCTCGACCAGTACTTC. Its protein is CASSQGLASLDQYF.

A few counts support this clone. This chain joins TRBV19 and TRBJ2-1, with 7 bases aligning to TRBD1. CDR3 size: 14 residues. V shed 5 bases and J 5 bases; nucleotides not matched to a gene: 6. Per the germline V gene, CDR1 is LNHDA and CDR2 is SQIVND (reference sequence). The CDR3 is CASSGDSGDNEQFF. The CDR3 coding sequence is TGTGCCAGTAGTGGGGACAGTGGAGACAATGAGCAGTTCTTC.

The chain carries TRBV7-2 and TRBJ1-5; D is unresolved. The ends were cut back, 5 bases at V and 3 bases at J, with 14 bases in the middle. CDR1 and CDR2 from the germline V gene are SGHTA and FQGNSA. The CDR3 totals 15 residues. The CDR3 region is CASSASQVPNQPQHF. For the CDR3, the DNA is TGTGCCAGCAGCGCGTCTCAGGTTCCCAATCAGCCCCAGCATTTT.

V is TRBV27 and J is TRBJ1-5, with D possibly being TRBD1 (6 bases). This CDR3 contains 15 residues. V gave up 7 bases and J gave up 7 bases, with 20 bases separating them. The germline V gene has CDR1 MNHEY and CDR2 SMNVEV (reference sequence). The CDR3 sequence is CASTKATGLRQPQHF. The CDR3 coding sequence is TGTGCCAGCACGAAGGCGACAGGCCTACGGCAGCCCCAGCATTTT.

A few counts support this clone. The chain employs TRBV6-1 and TRBJ1-6; the match to TRBD1 covers 7 bases. This CDR3 region has 12 residues. CDR1 is MNHNS and CDR2 is SASEGT in the germline V gene. The V gene end was trimmed by 6 bases and the J gene end by 7 bases; junction bases not matched to a gene: 0. As DNA, the CDR3 is TGTGCCAGCAGGACAGGGAATTCACCCCTCCACTTT. Residues: CASRTGNSPLHF.

J is TRBJ2-4 and V is TRBV4-1; 8 bases are shared with TRBD2. With 0 bases clipped from V and 11 bases from J, the junction kept 6 bases outside the gene matches. This CDR3 region has 14 residues. CDR1 and CDR2 (germline): MGHRA, YSYEKL. The CDR3 DNA follows: TGCGCCAGCAGCCAAGATCTACTAGCGGTTTTTCAGTACTTC. Amino acids: CASSQDLLAVFQYF.

This chain uses TRBV27 with TRBJ1-1; TRBD1 is a possible D gene (5 bases). The germline V gene has CDR1 MNHEY and CDR2 SMNVEV (reference sequence). The CDR3 runs 14 residues. V was clipped by 11 bases and J by 5 bases, with 21 bases between them. In DNA, the CDR3 is TGTGCCTCCTCAGGTCCAGGGATAGGGACTGAAGCTTTCTTT. Protein product: CASSGPGIGTEAFF.

The chain uses TRBV27 and TRBJ2-7; 9 nucleotides agree with TRBD1. Germline loops: CDR1 MNHEY, CDR2 SMNVEV (reference sequence). Trimming took 3 bases from V and 4 from J; bases not matched to a gene: 13. The CDR3 runs 17 residues. The CDR3 nucleotides read TGTGCCAGCAGTTTCCTAGGACAGGGGAAGAGGGCTTACGAGCAGTACTTC. It is translated as CASSFLGQGKRAYEQYF.

This clone was counted between two and nine times. The CDR3 nucleotides are TGTGCCAGCAGTTCGCCGGGACAGTCTATTTATGGCTACACCTTC. Its translation: CASSSPGQSIYGYTF. The chain carries TRBV6-5 and TRBJ1-2; 7 nucleotides line up with TRBD1. The CDR3 sequence is 15 residues long. Germline CDR1 MNHEY, CDR2 SVGAGI. The junction had 10 bases not matched to a gene; V was cut back by 4 bases and J by 5 bases.

This chain links TRBV27 with TRBJ2-7, with TRBD2 matching 11 bases. Per the germline V gene, CDR1 is MNHEY and CDR2 is SMNVEV (reference sequence). The V segment lost 2 bases and the J segment 1 base; nucleotides outside the gene matches: 4. This CDR3 has 16 amino acids. In DNA, the CDR3 is TGTGCCAGCAGTTTAACCTCTAGCGGGGGGTCCTACGAGCAGTACTTC. The encoded protein is CASSLTSSGGSYEQYF.

This chain's CDR3 is CASTNQGRGTEAFF. Here the CDR3 DNA reads TGTGCCAGTACCAATCAGGGGAGAGGTACTGAAGCTTTCTTT. The chain is built from TRBV19 and TRBJ1-1, with a weak D call TRBD1 (6 bases). Germline values: CDR1 LNHDA, CDR2 SQIVND (reference sequence). The CDR3 loop spans 14 amino acids. The V gene lost 7 bases and the J gene lost 5 bases, with 17 bases spanning the gap. The variable domain in full, with the rest retrieved from reference TRBV19 and TRBJ1-1, is DGGITQSPKYLFRKEGQNVTLSCEQNLNHDAMYWYRQDPGQGLRLIYYSQIVNDFQKGDIAEGYSVSREKKESFPLTVTSAQKNPTAFYLCASTNQGRGTEAFFGQGTRLTVV.

For this clone: Within the sample, other DNA sequences also encode this same CDR3. The chain is built from TRBV14 and TRBJ1-4, with D perhaps matching TRBD1 (6 bases). V was cut by 2 bases and J by 2 bases, with 9 bases left in between. Germline CDR1 is SGHDN and CDR2 is FVKESK. CDR3 length: 15 residues. Written as DNA, the CDR3 is TGTGCCAGCAGCCAATTCACAGGGACTAATGAAAAACTGTTTTTT. It specifies CASSQFTGTNEKLFF.

The chain uses TRBV9 and TRBJ2-2; D gene unclear. This CDR3 has 15 amino acids. Germline lookup yields CDR1 SGDLS and CDR2 YYNGEE. The V and J ends lost 3 bases and 0 bases respectively, with 9 bases between them. The CDR3 DNA reads TGTGCCAGCAGCGCGCCCAGTTCGAACACCGGGGAGCTGTTTTTT. This gives the protein CASSAPSSNTGELFF.

Only a few counts were recorded for this clone. J is TRBJ1-2 and V is TRBV5-1; no reliable D call. V was cut by 4 bases and J by 5 bases, with 12 bases left in between. CDR1 is SGHRS, CDR2 YFSETQ, per germline. This CDR3 has 13 residues. The CDR3 coding sequence is TGCGCCAGCAGCACCGACACGTGGTATGGCTACACCTTC. Translated: CASSTDTWYGYTF.

The genes are TRBV5-1 and TRBJ2-5; TRBD2 matches at 9 bases. With 2 bases clipped from V and 1 base from J, the junction kept 6 bases outside the gene matches. Germline lookup yields CDR1 SGHRS and CDR2 YFSETQ. The CDR3 is made up of 16 amino acids. In DNA, the CDR3 is TGCGCCAGCAGCTTCAATGGAGCGGGGGGCCAAGAGACCCAGTACTTC. Translation: CASSFNGAGGQETQYF. Drawing the rest from reference TRBV5-1 and TRBJ2-5, the complete variable domain is KAGVTQTPRYLIKTRGQQVTLSCSPISGHRSVSWYQQTPGQGLQFLFEYFSETQRNKGNFPGRFSGRQFSNSRSEMNVSTLELGDSALYLCASSFNGAGGQETQYFGPGTRLLVL.

In its sample, this clone was seen many times. The CDR3 loop reads CASSQGQRAFF. The CDR3 DNA sequence: TGTGCCAGCAGCCAGGGCCAGCGTGCTTTCTTT. This chain joins TRBV6-5 and TRBJ1-1, with D possibly being TRBD1 (5 bases). Germline V gene sequence: CDR1 MNHEY, CDR2 SVGAGI. V lost 6 bases, J lost 11 bases, and 13 bases lay in between. CDR3 size: 11 residues.

CDR3 bases: TGTGCCAGCAGATGGGACAGGGGTATAGAGACCCAGTACTTC. Protein: CASRWDRGIETQYF. This chain joins TRBV13 and TRBJ2-5; 10 bases agree with TRBD1. Losses at the gene ends were 6 bases for V and 4 bases for J; bases not matched to a gene: 5. The V gene's germline CDR1 is PRHDT and CDR2 FYEKMQ (reference sequence). This CDR3 spans 14 amino acids.

The chain carries TRBV27 and TRBJ2-2; maybe TRBD1 (5 bases). The germline V gene has CDR1 MNHEY and CDR2 SMNVEV (reference sequence). The CDR3 is 12 residues long. V was pared by 5 bases and J by 7 bases, with 8 bases between. The CDR3 protein is CASSRGGGELFF. The CDR3 DNA follows: TGTGCCAGCAGTAGGGGTGGCGGGGAGCTGTTTTTT.

V usage is TRBV2 and J usage is TRBJ1-4; D call uncertain. Per the germline V gene, CDR1 is SNHLY and CDR2 is FYNNEI. The V and J ends lost 7 bases and 5 bases respectively, with 11 bases between them. The CDR3 covers 13 residues. CDR3 DNA sequence: TGTGCCAGCATGAGGCAGCGAAATGAAAAACTGTTTTTT. Its protein product is CASMRQRNEKLFF.

This clone showed up just a few times. The chain has TRBV18 and TRBJ2-5; the match to TRBD2 covers 7 bases. The CDR3 is made up of 14 amino acids. CDR1 is KGHSH and CDR2 is LQKENI in the germline V gene. J gave up 1 base and V 5 bases, and 4 bases lay outside the gene matches. CDR3 in DNA: TGTGCCAGCTCAATCAGCGGGGCCCAAGAGACCCAGTACTTC. It specifies CASSISGAQETQYF.